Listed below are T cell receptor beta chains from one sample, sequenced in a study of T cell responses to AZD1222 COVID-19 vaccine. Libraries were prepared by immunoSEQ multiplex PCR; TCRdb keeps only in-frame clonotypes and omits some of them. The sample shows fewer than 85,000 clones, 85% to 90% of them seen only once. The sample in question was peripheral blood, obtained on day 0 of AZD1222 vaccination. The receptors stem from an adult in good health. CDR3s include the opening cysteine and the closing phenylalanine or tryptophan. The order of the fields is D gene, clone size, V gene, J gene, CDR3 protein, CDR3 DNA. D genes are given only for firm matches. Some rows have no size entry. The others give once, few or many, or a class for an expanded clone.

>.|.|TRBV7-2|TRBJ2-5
CASSLVLGFGETQYF
TGTGCCAGCAGCTTAGTTCTAGGGTTTGGGGAGACCCAGTACTTC
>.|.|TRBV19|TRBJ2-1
CASSIVGGSIYNEQFF
TGTGCCAGTAGTATAGTTGGGGGGTCCATCTACAATGAGCAGTTCTTC
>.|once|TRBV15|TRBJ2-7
CATSRDLGVYEQYF
TGTGCCACCAGCAGAGATTTGGGAGTGTACGAGCAGTACTTC
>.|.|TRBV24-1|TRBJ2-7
CATESRQGGDEQYF
TGTGCCACCGAATCTAGACAGGGAGGGGACGAGCAGTACTTC
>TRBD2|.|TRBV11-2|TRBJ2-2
CASSFFGLAGGYTGELFF
TGTGCCAGCAGCTTTTTTGGACTAGCGGGAGGTTACACCGGGGAGCTGTTTTTT
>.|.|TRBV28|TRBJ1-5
CASSFRNQPQHF
TGTGCCAGCAGTTTCCGGAATCAGCCCCAGCATTTT
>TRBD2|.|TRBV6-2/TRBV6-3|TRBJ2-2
CASSYNPSSGRVNTGELFF
TGTGCCAGCAGTTACAACCCCTCTAGCGGGAGGGTGAACACCGGGGAGCTGTTTTTT
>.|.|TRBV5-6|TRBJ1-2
CASSSLLSYRYGYTF
TGTGCCAGCAGCTCCTTACTGTCCTACCGCTATGGCTACACCTTC
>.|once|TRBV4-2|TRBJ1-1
CASSKMDTNTEAFF
TGTGCCAGCAGCAAGATGGACACGAACACTGAAGCTTTCTTT
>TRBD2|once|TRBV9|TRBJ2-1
CASSAIAGVGRNEQFF
TGTGCCAGCAGCGCCATAGCGGGAGTGGGGAGGAATGAGCAGTTCTTC
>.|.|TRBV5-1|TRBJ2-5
CASSRRETQYF
TGCGCCAGCAGCCGAAGGGAGACCCAGTACTTC
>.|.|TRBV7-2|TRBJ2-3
CASSFGGLTDTQYF
TGTGCCAGCAGCTTCGGCGGACTCACAGATACGCAGTATTTT
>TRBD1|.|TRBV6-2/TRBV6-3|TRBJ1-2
CASSLTGGIYGYTF
TGTGCCAGCAGTCTAACAGGGGGCATCTATGGCTACACCTTC
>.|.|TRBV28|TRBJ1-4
CASSSPRGISEKLFF
TGTGCCAGCAGTTCCCCCAGGGGAATTTCCGAAAAACTGTTTTTT
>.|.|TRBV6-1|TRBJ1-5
CASSEPQGKQPQHF
TGTGCCAGCAGTGAACCGCAGGGGAAACAGCCCCAGCATTTT
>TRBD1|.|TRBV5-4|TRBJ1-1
CASSSQTGRNTEAFF
TGTGCCAGCAGCTCACAGACAGGGAGAAACACTGAAGCTTTCTTT
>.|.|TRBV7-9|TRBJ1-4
CASSFGATNEKLFF
TGTGCCAGCAGCTTCGGAGCAACTAATGAAAAACTGTTTTTT
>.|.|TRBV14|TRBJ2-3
CASSPRVGRVTDTQYF
TGTGCCAGCAGCCCACGAGTGGGCAGAGTCACAGATACGCAGTATTTT
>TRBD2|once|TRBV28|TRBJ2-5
CASSGPGGEETQYF
TGTGCCAGCAGTGGTCCCGGGGGGGAAGAGACCCAGTACTTC
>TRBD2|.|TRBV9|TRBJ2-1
CASSHNTLGLAGAEQFF
TGTGCCAGCAGCCACAATACACTCGGACTAGCGGGAGCTGAGCAGTTCTTC
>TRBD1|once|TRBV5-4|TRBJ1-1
CASSFLSTDRLWTEAFF
TGTGCCAGCAGCTTTCTCTCTACGGACAGGTTGTGGACTGAAGCTTTCTTT
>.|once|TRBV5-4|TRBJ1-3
CASSRGGSGNTIYF
TGTGCCAGCAGCCGGGGGGGATCCGGAAACACCATATATTTT
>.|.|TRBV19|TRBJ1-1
CASSIMGYTEAFF
TGTGCCAGTAGTATCATGGGGTACACTGAAGCTTTCTTT
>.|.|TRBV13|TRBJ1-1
CASSGHLENPTEAFF
TGTGCCAGCAGCGGACACCTGGAGAACCCCACTGAAGCTTTCTTT
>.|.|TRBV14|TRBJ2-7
CASSRSKYEQYF
TGTGCCAGCAGCCGGAGCAAGTACGAGCAGTACTTC
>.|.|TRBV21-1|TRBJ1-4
CAGGQGAPPATNEKLFF
TGTGCCGGAGGACAGGGGGCTCCCCCCGCAACTAATGAAAAACTGTTTTTT
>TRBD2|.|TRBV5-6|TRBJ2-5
CASSFSGLAGEETQYF
TGTGCCAGCAGCTTTAGCGGACTAGCGGGGGAAGAGACCCAGTACTTC
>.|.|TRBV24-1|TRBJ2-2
CATSDLGGTGELFF
TGTGCCACCAGTGATTTGGGGGGGACCGGGGAGCTGTTTTTT
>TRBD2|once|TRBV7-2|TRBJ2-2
CASSFSGQYTGELFF
TGTGCCAGCAGCTTTAGCGGGCAATACACCGGGGAGCTGTTTTTT
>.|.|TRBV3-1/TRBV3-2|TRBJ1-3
CASSHVTGSSGNTIYF
TGTGCCAGCAGCCACGTGACGGGGAGCTCTGGAAACACCATATATTTT
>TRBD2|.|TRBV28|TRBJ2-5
CASSPLAGGQETQYF
TGTGCCAGCAGTCCTCTAGCGGGAGGGCAAGAGACCCAGTACTTC
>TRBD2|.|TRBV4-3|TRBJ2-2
CASSQDPRASGRANTGELFF
TGCGCCAGCAGCCAAGATCCAAGGGCTAGCGGGAGAGCGAACACCGGGGAGCTGTTTTTT
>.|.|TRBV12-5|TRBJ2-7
CAPLHRENEQYF
TGTGCTCCTCTTCATAGGGAAAACGAGCAGTACTTC
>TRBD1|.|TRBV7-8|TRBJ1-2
CASSLARSPGQGYGYTF
TGTGCCAGCAGCTTAGCTAGGTCCCCGGGACAGGGGTATGGCTACACCTTC
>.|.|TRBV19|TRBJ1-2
CASSYSQNYGYTF
TGTGCCAGTAGTTACTCACAAAACTATGGCTACACCTTC
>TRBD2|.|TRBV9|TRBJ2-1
CASSVGLAGGYNEQFF
TGTGCCAGCAGCGTAGGTCTAGCGGGAGGATACAATGAGCAGTTCTTC
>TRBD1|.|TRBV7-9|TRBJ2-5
CASSFLRTGALEETQYF
TGTGCCAGCAGCTTTCTTCGGACAGGGGCCCTTGAGGAGACCCAGTACTTC
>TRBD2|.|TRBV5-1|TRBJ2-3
CASSQRLAGTDTQYF
TGCGCCAGCAGTCAACGACTAGCGGGCACAGATACGCAGTATTTT
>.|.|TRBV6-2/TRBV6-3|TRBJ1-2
CASSYSRGDYGYTF
TGTGCCAGCAGTTACTCCCGGGGGGACTATGGCTACACCTTC
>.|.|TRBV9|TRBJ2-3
CASSVDRFPDTQYF
TGTGCCAGCAGCGTAGACCGTTTCCCAGATACGCAGTATTTT
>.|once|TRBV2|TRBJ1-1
CASSEVQGRTEAFF
TGTGCCAGCAGTGAAGTCCAAGGGAGGACTGAAGCTTTCTTT
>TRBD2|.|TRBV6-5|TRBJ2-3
CASSYSGTSGSDTQYF
TGTGCCAGCAGTTACTCCGGGACTAGCGGGTCAGATACGCAGTATTTT
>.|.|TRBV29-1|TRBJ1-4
CSVGGAPAGEKLFF
TGCAGCGTTGGCGGGGCCCCGGCCGGTGAAAAACTGTTTTTT
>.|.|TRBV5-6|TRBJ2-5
CASSLEREETQYF
TGTGCCAGCAGCTTGGAAAGGGAAGAGACCCAGTACTTC
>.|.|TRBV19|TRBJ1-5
CASSIVNSHNQPQHF
TGTGCCAGTAGTATAGTTAACAGCCACAATCAGCCCCAGCATTTT
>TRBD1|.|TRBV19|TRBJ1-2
CASGQGPNYGYTF
TGTGCCAGCGGACAGGGGCCAAACTATGGCTACACCTTC